This TCR beta chain was sequenced for a study of Tregs in tolerant kidney transplant recipients. Study-level results: The most relevant donor-specific Treg TCRbeta repertoire apparently came from expansion with activated donor B cells. This study did not directly address biological reproducibility.

This clone has only one observation. The antigen is not known. Per germline, CDR1 SGDLS and CDR2 YYNGEE. V dropped 6 bases and J dropped 4 bases, with 16 bases sitting between them. The CDR3 is 14 residues long. Thawed PBMCs were FACS-sorted into unstimulated CD4+CD25+CD127- regulatory T cells, CD4+CD25- non-regulatory cells, CD4 and CD8 cells. The assay was immunoSEQ multiplex PCR, and TCRdb's table has in-frame clones only and misses some. The sample includes roughly 250,000 clones, around 81% of them seen just once. V and J are TRBV9 and TRBJ1-2, with TRBD1 as a possible D gene (5 bases). This sequence was found in a human donor in good health. The sample consisted of CD4+ T cells from blood. CDR3 DNA: TGTGCCAGCACCCGGGGGGGTGCAAGCTATGGCTACACCTTC. This sequence encodes CASTRGGASYGYTF.